This T cell receptor (beta chain) was found in a study of cytomegalovirus exposure and HLA in healthy donors. Germline V gene lookup returns CDR1 SEHNR and CDR2 FQNEAQ (reference sequence). The CDR3 consists of 17 residues. V lost 2 bases, J lost 0 bases, and 4 bases stayed unmatched. Note on this clone: Its target is not known.

Overall study findings and caveats: Researchers catalogued approximately 160 TCR beta chains as cytomegalovirus-associated.

TCRdb's table, derived via immunoSEQ multiplex PCR, lists solely in-frame clones and lacks some. The sample carries roughly 56,000 clones, just over 90% recorded once. The TCR sequence derives from a young man in good health and CMV-seronegative. The chain is built from TRBV7-9 and TRBJ2-5, with TRBD2 matching over 12 bases. The sequenced sample was PBMCs. The CDR3 region is CASSLRGLAGHQETQYF. The CDR3 DNA is TGTGCCAGCAGCTTACGAGGACTAGCGGGACACCAAGAGACCCAGTACTTC.